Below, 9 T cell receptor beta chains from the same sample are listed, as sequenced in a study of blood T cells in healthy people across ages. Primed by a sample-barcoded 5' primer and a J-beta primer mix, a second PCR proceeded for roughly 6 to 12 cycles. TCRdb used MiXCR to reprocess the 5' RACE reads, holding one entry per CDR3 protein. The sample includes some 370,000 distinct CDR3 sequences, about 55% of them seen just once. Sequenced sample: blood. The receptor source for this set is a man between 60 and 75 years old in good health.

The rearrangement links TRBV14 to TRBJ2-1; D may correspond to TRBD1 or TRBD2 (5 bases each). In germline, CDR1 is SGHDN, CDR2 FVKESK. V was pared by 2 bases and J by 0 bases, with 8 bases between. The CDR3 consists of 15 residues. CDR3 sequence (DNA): TGTGCCAGCAGCCAACTTGGGGGCTCCTACAATGAGCAGTTCTTC. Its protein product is CASSQLGGSYNEQFF.

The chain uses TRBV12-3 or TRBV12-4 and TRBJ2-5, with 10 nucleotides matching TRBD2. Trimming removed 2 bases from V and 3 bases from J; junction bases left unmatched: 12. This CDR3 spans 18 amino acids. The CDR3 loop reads CASSLSGLAGGKKETQYF. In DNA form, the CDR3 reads TGTGCCAGCAGTTTAAGCGGTTTAGCGGGGGGAAAGAAAGAGACCCAGTACTTC.

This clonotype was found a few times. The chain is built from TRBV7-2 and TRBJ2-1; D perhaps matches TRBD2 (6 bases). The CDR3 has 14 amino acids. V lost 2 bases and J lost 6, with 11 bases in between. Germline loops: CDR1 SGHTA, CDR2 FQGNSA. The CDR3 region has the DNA TGTGCCAGCAGCTTATCCGGGAGCCCCAATGAGCAGTTCTTC. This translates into CASSLSGSPNEQFF.

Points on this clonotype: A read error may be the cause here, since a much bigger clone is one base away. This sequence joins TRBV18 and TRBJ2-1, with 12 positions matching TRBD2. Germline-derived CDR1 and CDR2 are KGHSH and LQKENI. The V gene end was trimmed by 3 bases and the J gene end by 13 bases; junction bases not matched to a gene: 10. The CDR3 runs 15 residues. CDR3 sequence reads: CASSPRTSGKETQFF. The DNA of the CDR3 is TGTGCCAGCTCACCGAGGACTAGCGGGAAAGAGACCCAGTTCTTC.

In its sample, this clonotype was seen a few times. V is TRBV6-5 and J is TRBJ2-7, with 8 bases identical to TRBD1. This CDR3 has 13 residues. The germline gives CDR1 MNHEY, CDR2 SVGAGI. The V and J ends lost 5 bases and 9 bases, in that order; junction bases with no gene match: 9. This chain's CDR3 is CASSPRQGRGQYF. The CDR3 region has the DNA TGTGCCAGCAGTCCCAGACAGGGGCGGGGGCAGTACTTC.

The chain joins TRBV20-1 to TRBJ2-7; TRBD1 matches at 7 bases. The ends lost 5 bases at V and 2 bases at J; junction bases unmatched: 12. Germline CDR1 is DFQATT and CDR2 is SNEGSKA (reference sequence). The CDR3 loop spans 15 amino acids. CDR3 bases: TGCAGTGCTGGAAGATGGGGACAGAGGACCTACGAGCAGTACTTC. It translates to CSAGRWGQRTYEQYF.

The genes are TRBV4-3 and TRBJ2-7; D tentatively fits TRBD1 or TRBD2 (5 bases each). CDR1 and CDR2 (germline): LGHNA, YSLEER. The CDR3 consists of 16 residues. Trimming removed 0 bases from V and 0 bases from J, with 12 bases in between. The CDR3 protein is CASSQEWDGNSYEQYF. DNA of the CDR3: TGCGCCAGCAGCCAAGAGTGGGACGGGAACTCCTACGAGCAGTACTTC.

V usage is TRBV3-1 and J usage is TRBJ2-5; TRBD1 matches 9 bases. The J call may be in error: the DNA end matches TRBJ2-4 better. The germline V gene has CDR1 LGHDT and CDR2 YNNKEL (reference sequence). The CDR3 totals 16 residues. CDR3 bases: TGTGCCAGCAGCCTGGGTGGGACAGGGCGGAAAAACATTCAGTACTTC. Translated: CASSLGGTGRKNIQYF.

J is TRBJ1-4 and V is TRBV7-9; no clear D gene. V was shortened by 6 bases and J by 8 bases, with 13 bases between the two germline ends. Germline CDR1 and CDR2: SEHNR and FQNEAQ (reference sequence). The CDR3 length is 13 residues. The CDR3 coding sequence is TGTGCCAGCAGTAGGGAGGTGGAAGAAAAACTGTTTTTT. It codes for CASSREVEEKLFF. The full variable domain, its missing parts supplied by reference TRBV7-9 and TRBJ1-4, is DTGVSQNPRHKITKRGQNVTFRCDPISEHNRLYWYRQTLGQGPEFLTYFQNEAQLEKSRLLSDRFSAERPKGSFSTLEIQRTEQGDSAMYLCASSREVEEKLFFGSGTQLSVL.